The 8 T cell receptor beta chains reported below all come from one sample, sequenced in a study of CD4 and CD8 cells across lung adenocarcinoma regions. TCRdb reprocessed the PCR reads with MiXCR, giving one entry per CDR3 protein. This sample has about 12,000 distinct CDR3 sequences, with less than 55% found just once. Specimen: CD8+ T cells from the margin of a lung tumor. The source is a male donor with lung adenocarcinoma. The CD4 and CD8 labels of this study may be unreliable.

This clonotype came up once. The chain uses TRBV6-1 and TRBJ2-3; D call uncertain. The V gene's germline CDR1 is MNHNS and CDR2 SASEGT. Trimming shortened V by 5 bases and J by 12 bases, and 24 bases separated the two germline ends. The CDR3 runs 15 residues. Written as DNA, the CDR3 is TGTGCCAGCAGTAAGAGTTTCACTGGCACAGAGACCCAGTATTTT. This encodes CASSKSFTGTETQYF.

For this clonotype: An end of the junction differs from the germline gene, which may be a read error. The chain joins TRBV6-1 to TRBJ2-3; TRBD1 might be the D (5 bases). The CDR3 extends over 14 amino acids. From germline, CDR1 is MNHNS and CDR2 SASEGT. CDR3 coding DNA: TGTGCCGGCAGTCGCGCGACAGACACAGAGACGCAGTACTTT. It codes for CAGSRATDTETQYF.

The chain carries TRBV29-1 and TRBJ2-1; the match to TRBD2 covers 10 bases. Looked up from germline, CDR1 is SQVTM and CDR2 is ANQGSEA. The CDR3 is made up of 14 amino acids. Trimming cost V 6 bases and J 6 bases; bases outside gene matches: 8. The CDR3 bases are TGCAGCGTCGCCCTAGCGGGAGTAGGCAATGAGCAGTTCTTC. This sequence encodes CSVALAGVGNEQFF.

The chain employs TRBV27 and TRBJ2-3, with 8 bases that match TRBD1. The V gene's germline CDR1 is MNHEY and CDR2 SMNVEV (reference sequence). This CDR3 is built from 16 residues. The J segment lost 4 bases and the V segment lost 4 bases, leaving 10 bases of the junction unmatched. For the CDR3, the DNA is TGTGCCAGCAGTTCCCCCGCCACAGGGGGTTCAGATACGCAGTATTTT. It yields the protein CASSSPATGGSDTQYF.

With respect to this clonotype: Sequence at one end of the junction differs from germline and may be a read error. This chain joins TRBV6-5 and TRBJ2-5; D tentatively fits TRBD1 or TRBD2 (7 bases each). CDR1 and CDR2 (germline): MNHEY, SVGAGI. There are 20 residues in the CDR3. This CDR3 reads CASSYPQGGTGGGIQETQYF. The CDR3 DNA sequence: TGTGCCAGCAGTTACCCCCAGGGGGGGACGGGGGGCGGGATACAAGAGACGCAGTACTTC.

This chain joins TRBV20-1 and TRBJ2-5; D is unclear. The J call may be faulty, since TRBJ2-3 better matches the DNA end. The CDR3 sequence is 12 residues long. CDR1 is DFQATT and CDR2 is SNEGSKA in the germline V gene (reference sequence). The CDR3, as DNA: TGCAGTGTACTCCAGCTGGTTGGTACGCAGTATTTT. Encoded protein: CSVLQLVGTQYF.

This clonotype was observed a handful of times. This may be a read error, as it is one base from a much larger clone. The rearrangement uses TRBV6-5 and TRBJ2-1; no definite D call. Germline V gene lookup returns CDR1 MNHEY and CDR2 SVGAGI. V was pared by 2 bases and J by 10 bases, with 15 bases between. The CDR3 runs 14 residues. The CDR3 DNA follows: TGTGCCAGCAGTTACGGTTACAACAACTACGAGCAGTTCTTC. Protein product: CASSYGYNNYEQFF.

The chain is built from TRBV6-2 or TRBV6-3 and TRBJ2-2; possible D gene TRBD2, 5 bases. V shed 10 bases and J shed 5 bases, with 8 bases lying between them. CDR3 length equals 11 residues. CDR1 MNHEY and CDR2 SVGEGT come from the germline V gene. CDR3 in amino acids: CATGETGELFF. In DNA, the CDR3 is TGTGCCACCGGGGAGACCGGGGAGCTGTTTTTT.